Listed below are T cell receptor beta chains from one sample, sequenced in a study of T-cell memory formation after mild COVID-19. MiXCR, applied by TCRdb to the 5' RACE reads, yields one record per CDR3 protein. The sample lists about 430,000 distinct CDR3 sequences; 20% to 30% were seen once. Sequencing was performed on PBMCs or a T cell subset sorted from them (not recorded which). Receptor source: an adult woman who had mild COVID-19 (a few samples of this study predate the infection). Cell type and time point are not known. The CDR3 runs from the conserved cysteine through the conserved F or W. D genes are given only for firm matches. Clone sizes are given selectively: once, few, many, or a class where the clone is expanded.

clone_size: few
d_call: TRBD2
v_call: TRBV9
j_call: TRBJ2-5
cdr3_aa: CASSVPLAGETQYF
cdr3_nt: TGTGCCAGCAGCGTACCTCTAGCGGGAGAGACCCAGTACTTC

clone_size: .
d_call: TRBD1
v_call: TRBV7-9
j_call: TRBJ2-3
cdr3_aa: CASSLNRGFTDTQYF
cdr3_nt: TGTGCCAGCAGCTTAAACAGGGGCTTCACAGATACGCAGTATTTT

clone_size: .
d_call: TRBD1
v_call: TRBV15
j_call: TRBJ2-7
cdr3_aa: CATSRAATGLDEQYF
cdr3_nt: TGTGCCACCAGCAGAGCCGCGACAGGGTTGGACGAGCAGTACTTC

clone_size: .
d_call: .
v_call: TRBV4-1
j_call: TRBJ1-2
cdr3_aa: CASSQDEGVSYGYTF
cdr3_nt: TGCGCCAGCAGCCAAGATGAGGGTGTCTCCTATGGCTACACCTTC

clone_size: .
d_call: .
v_call: TRBV7-9
j_call: TRBJ2-2
cdr3_aa: CASSFHGNTGELFF
cdr3_nt: TGTGCCAGCAGCTTCCACGGTAACACCGGGGAGCTGTTTTTT

clone_size: .
d_call: TRBD2
v_call: TRBV19
j_call: TRBJ2-7
cdr3_aa: CASSMSLAGYEQYF
cdr3_nt: TGTGCCAGTAGTATGTCTCTAGCGGGTTACGAGCAGTACTTC

clone_size: many
d_call: .
v_call: TRBV15
j_call: TRBJ2-5
cdr3_aa: CATSRDTETQYF
cdr3_nt: TGTGCCACCAGCAGAGATACCGAGACCCAGTACTTC

clone_size: few
d_call: TRBD1
v_call: TRBV5-6
j_call: TRBJ2-5
cdr3_aa: CASSLQGAGETQYF
cdr3_nt: TGTGCCAGCAGCTTACAGGGGGCTGGGGAGACCCAGTACTTC

clone_size: .
d_call: .
v_call: TRBV14
j_call: TRBJ2-5
cdr3_aa: CASSQYGKETQYF
cdr3_nt: TGTGCCAGCAGCCAATACGGGAAAGAGACCCAGTACTTC

clone_size: .
d_call: .
v_call: TRBV7-2
j_call: TRBJ1-5
cdr3_aa: CASSFSSGWAQPQHF
cdr3_nt: TGTGCCAGCAGCTTTTCGTCGGGGTGGGCACAGCCCCAGCATTTT

clone_size: .
d_call: .
v_call: TRBV2
j_call: TRBJ1-5
cdr3_aa: CASSVGGVSNQPQHF
cdr3_nt: TGTGCCAGCTCGGTCGGGGGGGTGAGCAATCAGCCCCAGCATTTT

clone_size: few
d_call: TRBD2
v_call: TRBV7-8
j_call: TRBJ2-7
cdr3_aa: CASSRLREARAYEQYF
cdr3_nt: TGTGCCAGCAGCAGGCTGCGGGAGGCTAGGGCCTACGAGCAGTACTTC

clone_size: few
d_call: .
v_call: TRBV5-8
j_call: TRBJ1-2
cdr3_aa: CASSPGVGFYTF
cdr3_nt: TGTGCCAGCAGCCCAGGGGTTGGGTTCTACACCTTC

clone_size: few
d_call: .
v_call: TRBV6-5
j_call: TRBJ1-1
cdr3_aa: CASSTGSGGAFF
cdr3_nt: TGTGCCAGCAGCACTGGGTCAGGTGGAGCTTTCTTT

clone_size: .
d_call: TRBD1
v_call: TRBV10-3
j_call: TRBJ2-7
cdr3_aa: CAISHRDSYSYEQYF
cdr3_nt: TGTGCCATCAGTCACCGGGACAGTTACTCCTACGAGCAGTACTTC

clone_size: .
d_call: TRBD1
v_call: TRBV12-3/TRBV12-4
j_call: TRBJ2-1
cdr3_aa: CASSLRGRAAEQFF
cdr3_nt: TGTGCCAGCAGTTTAAGGGGGCGGGCAGCTGAGCAGTTCTTC

clone_size: .
d_call: TRBD2
v_call: TRBV5-5
j_call: TRBJ2-3
cdr3_aa: CASSSGRLAGGPRTDTQYF
cdr3_nt: TGTGCCAGCAGCTCGGGGCGACTAGCGGGGGGTCCCCGCACAGATACGCAGTATTTT

clone_size: few
d_call: TRBD2
v_call: TRBV2
j_call: TRBJ2-1
cdr3_aa: CASSEVLAGAYNEQFF
cdr3_nt: TGTGCCAGCAGTGAAGTCTTAGCGGGGGCGTACAATGAGCAGTTCTTC

clone_size: few
d_call: .
v_call: TRBV5-4
j_call: TRBJ2-5
cdr3_aa: CASSFVPIETQYF
cdr3_nt: TGTGCCAGCAGCTTTGTCCCCATTGAGACCCAGTACTTC

clone_size: once
d_call: .
v_call: TRBV19
j_call: TRBJ2-5
cdr3_aa: CASTTLQLPETQYF
cdr3_nt: TGTGCCAGTACCACCCTCCAGCTCCCAGAGACCCAGTACTTC

clone_size: .
d_call: TRBD2
v_call: TRBV15
j_call: TRBJ2-1
cdr3_aa: CATSRGEGAGNEQFF
cdr3_nt: TGTGCCACCAGCAGAGGGGAGGGAGCAGGCAATGAGCAGTTCTTC

clone_size: .
d_call: TRBD2
v_call: TRBV13
j_call: TRBJ2-2
cdr3_aa: CASSWTSGRVANTGELFF
cdr3_nt: TGTGCCAGCAGCTGGACTAGCGGGAGGGTCGCGAACACCGGGGAGCTGTTTTTT

clone_size: .
d_call: .
v_call: TRBV5-6
j_call: TRBJ1-1
cdr3_aa: CASSYPSAGTEAFF
cdr3_nt: TGTGCCAGCAGCTACCCCTCCGCGGGCACTGAAGCTTTCTTT